The T cell receptor (beta chain) described here comes from a study of yellow fever vaccine responses in identical twins. Study conclusions and caveats: Twins reportedly had a vaccine T cell response that seemed partly convergent, partly personalized.

Germline-derived CDR1 and CDR2 are SGHNT and YENEEA. The CDR3 covers 16 residues. V shed 4 bases and J 3 bases; nucleotides not matched to a gene: 8. Comment on this clonotype: The antigen remains unidentified.

Via MiXCR, TCRdb re-called the RT-PCR reads, giving one row per CDR3 protein. The sample lists around 7,200 distinct CDR3 sequences, 86% seen once, with 1.2% in the top ten. The chain has TRBV11-3 and TRBJ2-5; 10 nucleotides align to TRBD2. Sequenced material: T cells from blood (PBMCs), unsorted or a sorted subset (not recorded which), taken before or after yellow fever vaccination (not recorded which). The TCR originated in a woman younger than 35 who received the yellow fever vaccine. The CDR3 DNA follows: TGTGCCAGCAGCTGGCAGCTAGCGGGGGAAAAAGAGACCCAGTACTTC. Protein sequence: CASSWQLAGEKETQYF. Full variable domain (missing parts from reference TRBV11-3 and TRBJ2-5): EAGVVQSPRYKIIEKKQPVAFWCNPISGHNTLYWYLQNLGQGPELLIRYENEEAVDDSQLPKDRFSAERLKGVDSTLKIQPAELGDSAVYLCASSWQLAGEKETQYFGPGTRLLVL.